One and the same sample provided the 22 T cell receptor beta chains below, sequenced in a study of blood T cell repertoires in COVID-19. Assay: immunoSEQ multiplex PCR; the TCRdb copy retains only in-frame clones and omits some. The repertoire consists of 150,000 or so clones, with 80% to 85% occurring once and the leading ten covering around 13%. Sequenced: PBMCs or T cells enriched from blood (not recorded which). These receptors were collected from a woman aged 60-75 years who had recovered from COVID-19.

This clone was seen a single time. The CDR3 sequence: CAWSDRVVGELFF. The CDR3 nucleotides read TGTGCCTGGAGTGACAGGGTGGTTGGGGAGCTGTTTTTT. The chain is built from TRBV30 and TRBJ2-2, with a tentative D call TRBD1 (6 bases). Trimming stripped 1 base from V and 8 bases from J, with 11 bases between. The CDR3 loop spans 13 amino acids. Germline CDR1 and CDR2: GTSNPN and SVGIG (reference sequence).

The gene calls are TRBV6-4 and TRBJ2-1; 8 bases match TRBD2. V shed 5 bases and J 0 bases; nucleotides not matched to a gene: 3. The germline CDR1 and CDR2 sequences are MRHNA and SNTAGT. This CDR3 region has 15 residues. Here the CDR3 reads CASSRSGSSYNEQFF. The CDR3, as DNA: TGTGCCAGCAGTCGGAGCGGGAGCTCCTACAATGAGCAGTTCTTC.

The chain uses TRBV4-1 and TRBJ2-5, with TRBD2 identical over 8 bases. The CDR3 spans 15 residues. After removal of 4 bases from V and 2 bases from J, the junction contained 6 bases not matched to a gene. Germline V gives CDR1 MGHRA, CDR2 YSYEKL. The CDR3 coding sequence is TGCGCCAGCAGCCCCCTCTTAGCGGGACAAGAGACCCAGTACTTC. Translation gives CASSPLLAGQETQYF.

This chain links TRBV5-1 with TRBJ2-7; 7 bases are a match to TRBD2. Unmatched junction bases numbered 0, after V lost 0 bases and J lost 0 bases. CDR1 is SGHRS and CDR2 is YFSETQ in the germline V gene. CDR3 length equals 14 residues. The CDR3 DNA is TGCGCCAGCAGCTTGGGCGGGGGCTCCTACGAGCAGTACTTC. Translated, it gives CASSLGGGSYEQYF.

The V gene is TRBV28, the J gene TRBJ2-3, with 8 bases matching TRBD2. Germline trimming cut 2 bases from V and 1 base from J; bases unmatched to any gene: 5. CDR1 MDHEN and CDR2 SYDVKM come from the germline V gene. The CDR3 contains 16 residues. The CDR3: CASSLAAGAGTDTQYF. The DNA for the CDR3 is TGTGCCAGCAGTTTAGCAGCGGGAGCCGGCACAGATACGCAGTATTTT.

This sequence joins TRBV5-6 and TRBJ2-2, with 7 nucleotides matching TRBD1. The germline gives CDR1 SGHDT, CDR2 YYEEEE. Trimming at V came to 6 bases and at J to 3 bases, leaving 8 bases not matched to a gene. This CDR3 region has 15 residues. This CDR3 reads CASNLGTADTGELFF. CDR3 coding DNA: TGTGCCAGCAACCTAGGGACAGCGGACACCGGGGAGCTGTTTTTT.

The chain is built from TRBV28 and TRBJ2-7, with D possibly TRBD2 on 6 matching bases. The CDR3 extends over 13 amino acids. V was trimmed by 8 bases and J by 2 bases, leaving 13 bases between them. Germline V gene data show CDR1 as MDHEN and CDR2 as SYDVKM. In DNA, the CDR3 is TGTGCCAGCCGAAGGAGGGCCACCTACGAGCAGTACTTC. Translated, it gives CASRRRATYEQYF.

The chain links TRBV6-1 to TRBJ2-3; D unclear. Germline CDR1 and CDR2: MNHNS and SASEGT. V was shortened by 2 bases and J by 1 base, with 10 bases between the two germline ends. The CDR3 consists of 15 residues. In nucleotides, the CDR3 is TGTGCCAGCAGTGAACAACAGATTCGCACAGATACGCAGTATTTT. Its translation: CASSEQQIRTDTQYF.

The chain carries TRBV5-1 and TRBJ2-1; maybe TRBD1 (6 bases). Per the germline V gene, CDR1 is SGHRS and CDR2 is YFSETQ. The CDR3 has 14 amino acids. Trimming removed 0 bases from V and 6 bases from J, with 10 bases in between. Written as DNA, the CDR3 is TGCGCCAGCAGCTTGGGGGGACACCCCAATGAGCAGTTCTTC. Its translation is CASSLGGHPNEQFF.

This clone showed up just a few times. This rearrangement joins TRBV4-2 to TRBJ2-7, with 7 bases lining up with TRBD2. V lost 5 bases and J lost 2; bases outside the gene matches: 6. Germline assignment: CDR1 LGHNA and CDR2 YNFKEQ. The CDR3 runs 14 residues. The CDR3 spells CASSKGGPTYEQYF. The CDR3 nucleotides read TGTGCCAGCAGCAAGGGAGGGCCTACCTACGAGCAGTACTTC.

As for this clone: Compared with germline, one end of the junction differs, possibly owing to a read error. V usage is TRBV24-1 and J usage is TRBJ2-3; 8 bases agree with TRBD1. CDR3 length equals 12 residues. Germline assignment: CDR1 KGHDR and CDR2 SFDVKD. CDR3 sequence reads: CAPRTGTDTQYF. In DNA form, the CDR3 reads TGTGCCCCCAGGACAGGGACAGATACGCAGTATTTT.

The chain carries TRBV18 and TRBJ1-5, with D unclear. V was clipped by 4 bases and J by 0 bases, with 10 bases between them. Germline CDR1 is KGHSH and CDR2 is LQKENI. The CDR3 loop spans 15 amino acids. The CDR3 reads CASSLTVNSNQPQHF. In DNA, the CDR3 is TGTGCCAGCTCACTCACAGTTAATAGCAATCAGCCCCAGCATTTT.

The chain combines TRBV19 with TRBJ1-4; D is unresolved. The CDR3 loop spans 15 amino acids. Germline CDR1 reads LNHDA; CDR2 reads SQIVND (reference sequence). Trimming removed 5 bases at V and 8 bases at J, with 18 bases between. The CDR3 bases are TGTGCCAGTAGTCTCACTTCCGCCACGCGGGAAAAACTGTTTTTT. Its protein product is CASSLTSATREKLFF.

The V gene is TRBV27, the J gene TRBJ1-5; 8 bases line up with TRBD1. The CDR3 contains 15 residues. Germline CDR1 and CDR2: MNHEY and SMNVEV (reference sequence). V trimming: 6 bases; J trimming: 4 bases; junction bases outside the gene matches: 8. The CDR3 DNA is TGTGCCAGCAGCCAAACAGGGGGGTTAAATCAGCCCCAGCATTTT. It translates to CASSQTGGLNQPQHF.

The V gene is TRBV7-9, the J gene TRBJ1-6; 9 nucleotides agree with TRBD1. Germline V lookup: CDR1 SEHNR, CDR2 FQNEAQ (reference sequence). V lost 5 bases and J lost 10; bases outside the gene matches: 6. The CDR3 length is 14 residues. CDR3 in amino acids: CASSLGQGTSPLHF. CDR3 nucleotides: TGTGCCAGCAGCCTTGGACAGGGGACCTCACCCCTCCACTTT.

The chain couples TRBV4-1 to TRBJ1-2; 9 nucleotides line up with TRBD1. Per the germline V gene, CDR1 is MGHRA and CDR2 is YSYEKL. This CDR3 is built from 15 residues. Trimming at V came to 0 bases and at J to 7 bases, leaving 6 bases not matched to a gene. This CDR3 reads CASSQDLTGGLGYTF. CDR3 sequence (DNA): TGCGCCAGCAGCCAAGATCTGACAGGGGGACTTGGCTACACCTTC.

The chain couples TRBV12-3 or TRBV12-4 to TRBJ1-1; D is perhaps TRBD1 (5 bases). There are 11 residues in the CDR3. V lost 5 bases, J lost 11 bases, and 12 bases lay in between. The CDR3 region has the DNA TGTGCCAGCAGTAGGGGCAGGAAGGCTTTCTTT. It encodes CASSRGRKAFF.

The chain carries TRBV15 and TRBJ2-7; TRBD2 agrees at 7 bases. This CDR3 contains 13 residues. After removal of 6 bases from V and 2 bases from J, the junction contained 4 bases not matched to a gene. Germline assignment: CDR1 LNHNV and CDR2 YYDKDF (reference sequence). The CDR3 DNA follows: TGTGCCACCAGGGCGGGGGTAGCCTACGAGCAGTACTTC. Its translation is CATRAGVAYEQYF. Based on the CDR3 plus reference TRBV15 and TRBJ2-7, the full variable domain is DAMVIQNPRYQVTQFGKPVTLSCSQTLNHNVMYWYQQKSSQAPKLLFHYYDKDFNNEADTPDNFQSRRPNTSFCFLDIRSPGLGDTAMYLCATRAGVAYEQYFGPGTRLTVT.

The V and J genes are TRBV2 and TRBJ2-3; D may be TRBD2 (7 bases). V was trimmed by 8 bases and J by 2 bases, leaving 11 bases between them. Germline CDR1 is SNHLY and CDR2 is FYNNEI. The CDR3 extends over 13 amino acids. The CDR3 sequence is CASRGGATDTQYF. As DNA, the CDR3 is TGTGCCAGCCGAGGGGGGGCCACAGATACGCAGTATTTT.

The chain uses TRBV6-5 and TRBJ1-6; tentatively, D is TRBD1 (6 bases). This CDR3 has 14 amino acids. V lost 7 bases, J lost 5 bases, and 12 bases lay in between. Looked up from germline, CDR1 is MNHEY and CDR2 is SVGAGI. The CDR3 DNA reads TGTGCCAGCACTCGACAGGTTAATAATTCACCCCTCCACTTT. Translated: CASTRQVNNSPLHF.

This chain links TRBV7-6 with TRBJ2-7; 8 nucleotides match TRBD1. The CDR3 is made up of 16 amino acids. Germline trimming cut 5 bases from V and 0 bases from J; bases unmatched to any gene: 9. Germline V gene data show CDR1 as SGHVS and CDR2 as FNYEAQ. The CDR3: CASSRRQGTSSYEQYF. The DNA for the CDR3 is TGTGCCAGCAGCCGGCGACAGGGGACAAGCTCCTACGAGCAGTACTTC.

This clone was counted a few times. The chain joins TRBV2 to TRBJ1-1; D might be TRBD1 (6 bases). This CDR3 has 14 amino acids. V lost 6 bases and J 1 base, leaving 12 bases between the germline ends. Germline values: CDR1 SNHLY, CDR2 FYNNEI. The CDR3 is CASSLEGENTEAFF. In nucleotides, the CDR3 is TGTGCCAGCAGCTTAGAGGGGGAGAACACTGAAGCTTTCTTT.